This TCR beta chain was documented in a study of shared clonotypes between healthy human individuals. Findings and caveats of the study: Even with large depth, rarefaction showed that sorted-subset sequencing was incomplete.

The CDR3 runs 15 residues. V was pared by 0 bases and J by 8 bases, with 9 bases of the junction left unmatched. Germline V gene lookup returns CDR1 SGHRS and CDR2 YFSETQ. Concerning this clone: The target antigen is unknown.

Using immunoSEQ multiplex PCR, the repertoire was profiled, and TCRdb retains in-frame clones only, with some absent. Of 2 million to 2.5 million clones listed, approximately 94% were seen once; the top ten hold less than 0.15%. The specimen sequenced was naive CD4+ T cells sorted from blood. Stated subset: CD45RA+ positively selected. V is TRBV5-1 and J is TRBJ1-2; 8 positions match TRBD1. The receptor's source is a man between 18 and 29 years old in good health. Here the CDR3 DNA reads TGCGCCAGCAGCTTGGATGTGCAGGGGGCCGGGGGCTACACCTTC. It is translated as CASSLDVQGAGGYTF. The variable domain in full, completed from reference TRBV5-1 and TRBJ1-2, reads KAGVTQTPRYLIKTRGQQVTLSCSPISGHRSVSWYQQTPGQGLQFLFEYFSETQRNKGNFPGRFSGRQFSNSRSEMNVSTLELGDSALYLCASSLDVQGAGGYTFGSGTRLTVV.